This is a list of T cell receptor beta chains from one sample in a study of cytomegalovirus exposure and HLA in healthy donors. Clones were sequenced by immunoSEQ multiplex PCR, and TCRdb holds only the in-frame ones, with some missing. The data contain fewer than 200,000 clones, approximately 84% of them singletons. The sample taken for sequencing was PBMCs. The receptors were gathered from a woman in her forties or fifties in good health and CMV-seropositive. The CDR3 runs from the conserved cysteine through the conserved F or W. The D gene is left open where the match is weak. Some rows mark clone size as missing; the rest say once, few, many or name a class of expanded clone.

15,TRBJ2-7,TRBV6-1,once,TRBD1,CASEGTGETRDEQYF,TGTGCCAGCGAGGGTACAGGGGAAACGAGGGACGAGCAGTACTTC
15,TRBJ1-1,TRBV18,.,TRBD1,CASSRLGQTNTEAFF,TGTGCCAGCTCACGCTTGGGACAGACCAACACTGAAGCTTTCTTT
14,TRBJ2-7,TRBV5-1,.,.,CASSSDGQSYEQYF,TGCGCCAGCAGCTCCGACGGACAGTCCTACGAGCAGTACTTC
13,TRBJ2-1,TRBV2,few,TRBD2,CASRYSGGEEQFF,TGTGCCAGCAGATACAGCGGGGGGGAGGAGCAGTTCTTC
14,TRBJ2-1,TRBV27,.,TRBD1,CASSRDRGLGEQFF,TGTGCCAGCAGTAGGGACAGGGGGCTAGGGGAGCAGTTCTTC
19,TRBJ1-5,TRBV19,.,.,CASSIVSRGLGFSNQPQHF,TGTGCCAGTAGTATAGTCTCGAGGGGACTTGGCTTTAGCAATCAGCCCCAGCATTTT
14,TRBJ2-4,TRBV11-3,.,TRBD2,CASSLGAGRDIQYF,TGTGCCAGCAGCTTAGGAGCGGGGAGGGACATTCAGTACTTC
17,TRBJ1-1,TRBV4-3,.,.,CASSQDSRALVNTEAFF,TGCGCCAGCAGCCAAGATTCCCGAGCATTGGTGAACACTGAAGCTTTCTTT
15,TRBJ2-3,TRBV19,.,.,CASSMESRVGDTQYF,TGTGCCAGTAGTATGGAGAGCAGAGTTGGAGATACGCAGTATTTT
12,TRBJ1-1,TRBV29-1,.,.,CSVTAGSTEAFF,TGCAGCGTGACTGCAGGGTCCACTGAAGCTTTCTTT
13,TRBJ2-7,TRBV29-1,.,.,CSVEGGSDYEQYF,TGCAGCGTTGAGGGGGGATCGGATTACGAGCAGTACTTC
13,TRBJ1-2,TRBV7-9,.,TRBD1,CASSQGQGAGYTF,TGTGCCAGCAGCCAAGGACAGGGAGCTGGCTACACCTTC
14,TRBJ2-7,TRBV7-9,once,TRBD2,CASSQGLARYEQYF,TGTGCCAGCAGCCAGGGACTAGCGAGATACGAGCAGTACTTC
13,TRBJ1-2,TRBV5-1,.,.,CASFPNARGGYTF,TGCGCCAGCTTCCCGAACGCTCGCGGAGGCTACACCTTC
13,TRBJ2-2,TRBV5-1,.,.,CASRNTNTGELFF,TGCGCCAGCAGGAACACGAACACCGGGGAGCTGTTTTTT
13,TRBJ1-4,TRBV5-1,.,.,CASSPGGYEKLFF,TGCGCCAGCAGCCCGGGGGGGTATGAAAAACTGTTTTTT
16,TRBJ2-6,TRBV5-1,once,TRBD1,CASSPTTGFGANVLTF,TGCGCCAGCAGCCCGACGACAGGGTTTGGGGCCAACGTCCTGACTTTC
20,TRBJ1-2,TRBV5-1,.,.,CASSLVRGTMTATRDYGYTF,TGCGCCAGCAGCTTGGTTCGGGGGACTATGACAGCCACCCGAGACTATGGCTACACCTTC
15,TRBJ2-5,TRBV18,.,.,CASSPILSLQETQYF,TGTGCCAGCTCACCAATCTTATCCCTGCAAGAGACCCAGTACTTC
16,TRBJ2-5,TRBV4-3,.,TRBD1,CASSQLWDRPQETQYF,TGCGCCAGCAGCCAACTATGGGACAGGCCTCAAGAGACCCAGTACTTC
17,TRBJ2-5,TRBV15,.,TRBD1,CATSSDRTGTTEETQYF,TGTGCCACCAGCAGCGACAGGACAGGGACGACGGAGGAGACCCAGTACTTC
14,TRBJ2-7,TRBV28,once,.,CASSLGGPPSEQYF,TGTGCCAGCAGTTTAGGAGGTCCCCCCTCCGAGCAGTACTTC
14,TRBJ2-7,TRBV11-1,.,TRBD2,CASSLGAGPYEQYF,TGTGCCAGCAGCTTAGGAGCGGGGCCCTACGAGCAGTACTTC
18,TRBJ2-5,TRBV6-1,.,.,CASSEGIYHRMGQETQYF,TGTGCCAGCAGTGAAGGAATATACCACAGGATGGGCCAAGAGACCCAGTACTTC
14,TRBJ1-2,TRBV19,once,.,CASRKQGSWYGYTF,TGTGCCAGTAGGAAACAGGGCAGTTGGTATGGCTACACCTTC
16,TRBJ1-1,TRBV6-5,.,.,CASSYSTVGGIAKAFF,TGTGCCAGCAGTTACTCGACAGTCGGGGGAATCGCGAAAGCTTTCTTT
16,TRBJ2-5,TRBV2,few,.,CASSEESAGRGGTQYF,TGTGCCAGCAGTGAAGAATCGGCGGGGAGGGGGGGGACCCAGTACTTC
15,TRBJ1-6,TRBV4-3,.,TRBD1,CASRLTGRGGSPLHF,TGCGCCAGCAGGTTGACAGGGCGAGGGGGTTCACCCCTCCACTTT
15,TRBJ2-1,TRBV5-4,.,TRBD2,CASSWGLADYNEQFF,TGTGCCAGCAGCTGGGGACTAGCGGACTACAATGAGCAGTTCTTC
15,TRBJ2-3,TRBV7-2,.,.,CASSSLSGGTDTQYF,TGTGCCAGCAGCAGTCTTTCGGGGGGCACAGATACGCAGTATTTT
13,TRBJ1-6,TRBV6-4,.,.,CASSNEGDSPLHF,TGTGCCAGCAGTAACGAGGGGGATTCACCCCTCCACTTT
20,TRBJ2-1,TRBV21-1,.,.,CASSKAGLAGGPPVIDEQFF,TGTGCCAGCAGCAAAGCGGGGCTAGCGGGAGGCCCCCCGGTGATCGATGAGCAGTTCTTC
16,TRBJ2-7,TRBV10-3,.,TRBD2,CAISESISGREYEQYF,TGTGCCATCAGTGAGTCGATAAGCGGGAGGGAGTACGAGCAGTACTTC
16,TRBJ1-2,TRBV11-2,.,TRBD1,CVSSPEQGAWRDGYTF,TGTGTCAGCAGCCCGGAGCAGGGGGCCTGGAGGGATGGCTACACCTTC
14,TRBJ2-7,TRBV18,few,.,CASSTDARETEQYF,TGTGCCAGCTCCACCGATGCCAGGGAAACCGAGCAGTACTTC
15,TRBJ1-2,TRBV28,.,TRBD1,CASSLGLRGPYGYTF,TGTGCCAGCAGTTTAGGTCTCAGGGGGCCCTATGGCTACACCTTC
14,TRBJ2-5,TRBV6-5,.,TRBD2,CASSPGGKGGEQYF,TGTGCCAGCAGCCCGGGGGGAAAGGGTGGGGAGCAGTACTTC
14,TRBJ1-2,TRBV19,.,.,CASKGVTGIYGYTF,TGTGCCAGTAAAGGAGTCACAGGCATATATGGCTACACCTTC
15,TRBJ2-5,TRBV9,few,TRBD2,CASSPSGGIQETQYF,TGTGCCAGCAGCCCGAGCGGGGGTATCCAAGAGACCCAGTACTTC
14,TRBJ1-4,TRBV13,.,.,CASSEGTRVEKLFF,TGTGCCAGCAGCGAAGGTACTCGGGTTGAAAAACTGTTTTTT
13,TRBJ1-1,TRBV6-5,.,.,CASTIRGNTEAFF,TGTGCCAGCACCATAAGGGGGAACACTGAAGCTTTCTTT
17,TRBJ2-1,TRBV7-8,once,TRBD2,CASSLGGASGSWDEQFF,TGTGCCAGCAGCTTAGGCGGGGCTAGCGGGAGTTGGGATGAGCAGTTCTTC
15,TRBJ2-3,TRBV7-7,.,TRBD2,CASSPGLVGGDTQYF,TGTGCTAGCAGCCCAGGACTAGTCGGAGGAGATACGCAGTATTTT
12,TRBJ2-4,TRBV27,.,.,CASWNRGRAQYF,TGTGCCAGCTGGAACAGGGGGAGGGCTCAGTACTTC
16,TRBJ2-5,TRBV4-1,few,.,CASSHGQTWYQETQYF,TGCGCCAGCAGCCACGGACAGACTTGGTACCAAGAGACCCAGTACTTC
16,TRBJ2-2,TRBV7-2,.,TRBD1,CASSKSGQGRTGELFF,TGTGCCAGCAGCAAAAGCGGACAGGGGCGCACCGGGGAGCTGTTTTTT
14,TRBJ2-7,TRBV13,.,.,CASSYLLSSYEQYF,TGTGCCAGCAGCTACCTTTTGAGCTCCTACGAGCAGTACTTC
15,TRBJ2-3,TRBV6-1,.,TRBD2,CASIRVLAATDTQYF,TGTGCCAGCATAAGGGTACTAGCGGCCACAGATACGCAGTATTTT
14,TRBJ2-1,TRBV11-2,.,.,CASRPGYSYNEQFF,TGTGCCAGCAGACCGGGGTACTCCTACAATGAGCAGTTCTTC
15,TRBJ2-3,TRBV19,.,TRBD2,CASSPSGSFTDTQYF,TGTGCCAGTAGTCCTAGCGGCTCGTTCACAGATACGCAGTATTTT
16,TRBJ1-4,TRBV7-2,.,TRBD1,CASSARTGNWGGKLFF,TGTGCCAGCAGCGCCAGGACAGGGAATTGGGGCGGAAAACTGTTTTTT
18,TRBJ2-3,TRBV4-1,.,.,CASSQDQPTTRGTDTQYF,TGCGCCAGCAGCCAGGATCAACCCACTACTAGGGGCACAGATACGCAGTATTTT
13,TRBJ2-5,TRBV11-2,.,.,CASSPGARETQYF,TGTGCCAGCAGCCCAGGGGCTCGAGAGACCCAGTACTTC
14,TRBJ1-4,TRBV19,few,.,CASSEGGQPEKLFF,TGTGCCAGTAGTGAGGGCGGGCAGCCAGAAAAACTGTTTTTT
16,TRBJ1-1,TRBV7-3,.,.,CASSLYPEAAGTEAFF,TGTGCCAGCAGCTTATATCCCGAGGCCGCCGGCACTGAAGCTTTCTTT
15,TRBJ2-7,TRBV25-1,.,.,CASSESTGFEYEQYF,TGTGCCAGCAGTGAAAGTACCGGTTTCGAGTACGAGCAGTACTTC
15,TRBJ2-7,TRBV9,.,TRBD1,CASSAGQGPGYEQYF,TGTGCCAGCAGCGCCGGACAGGGGCCCGGGTACGAGCAGTACTTC